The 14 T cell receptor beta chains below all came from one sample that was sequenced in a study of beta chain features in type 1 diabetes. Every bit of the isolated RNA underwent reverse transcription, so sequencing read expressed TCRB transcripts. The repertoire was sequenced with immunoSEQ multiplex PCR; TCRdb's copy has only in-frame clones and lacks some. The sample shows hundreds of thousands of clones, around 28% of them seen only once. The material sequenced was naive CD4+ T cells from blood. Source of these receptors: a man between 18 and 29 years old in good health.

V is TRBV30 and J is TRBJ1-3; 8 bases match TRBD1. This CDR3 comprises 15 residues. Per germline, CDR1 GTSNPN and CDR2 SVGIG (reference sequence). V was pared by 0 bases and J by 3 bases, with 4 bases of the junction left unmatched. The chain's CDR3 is CAWSVMGTGGNTIYF. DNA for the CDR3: TGTGCCTGGAGTGTAATGGGGACAGGTGGAAACACCATATATTTT.

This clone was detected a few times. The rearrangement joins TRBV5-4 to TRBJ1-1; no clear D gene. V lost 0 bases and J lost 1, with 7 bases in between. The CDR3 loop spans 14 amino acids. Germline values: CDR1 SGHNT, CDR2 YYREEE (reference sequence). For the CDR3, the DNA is TGTGCCAGCAGCTTGGTTCCGCCGAACACTGAAGCTTTCTTT. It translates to CASSLVPPNTEAFF.

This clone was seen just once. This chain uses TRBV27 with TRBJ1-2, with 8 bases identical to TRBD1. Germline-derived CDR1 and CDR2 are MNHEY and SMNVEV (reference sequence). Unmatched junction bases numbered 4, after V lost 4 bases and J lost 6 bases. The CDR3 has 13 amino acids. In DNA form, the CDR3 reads TGTGCCAGCAGTTCGAGACAGGGGAATGGCTACACCTTC. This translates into CASSSRQGNGYTF.

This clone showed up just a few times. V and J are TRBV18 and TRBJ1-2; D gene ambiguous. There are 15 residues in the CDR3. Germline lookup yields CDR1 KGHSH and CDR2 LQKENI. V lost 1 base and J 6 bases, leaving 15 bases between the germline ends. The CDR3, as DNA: TGTGCCAGCTCACCACGTTGGGCGCAGTCGGATGGCTACACCTTC. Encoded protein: CASSPRWAQSDGYTF. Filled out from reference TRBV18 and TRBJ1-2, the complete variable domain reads NAGVMQNPRHLVRRRGQEARLRCSPMKGHSHVYWYRQLPEEGLKFMVYLQKENIIDESGMPKERFSAEFPKEGPSILRIQQVVRGDSAAYFCASSPRWAQSDGYTFGSGTRLTVV.

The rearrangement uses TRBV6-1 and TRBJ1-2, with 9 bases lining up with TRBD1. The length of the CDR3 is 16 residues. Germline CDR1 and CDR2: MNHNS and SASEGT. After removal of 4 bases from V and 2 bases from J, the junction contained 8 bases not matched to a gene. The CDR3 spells CASSALPGTGNYGYTF. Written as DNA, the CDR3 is TGTGCCAGCAGTGCATTACCTGGGACAGGGAACTATGGCTACACCTTC.

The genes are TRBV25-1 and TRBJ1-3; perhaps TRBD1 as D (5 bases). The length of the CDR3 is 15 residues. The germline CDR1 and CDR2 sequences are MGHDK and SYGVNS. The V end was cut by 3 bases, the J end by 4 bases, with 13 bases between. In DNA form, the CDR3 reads TGTGCCAGCAGTGATCCCCGGGGCAACGGAAACACCATATATTTT. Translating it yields CASSDPRGNGNTIYF.

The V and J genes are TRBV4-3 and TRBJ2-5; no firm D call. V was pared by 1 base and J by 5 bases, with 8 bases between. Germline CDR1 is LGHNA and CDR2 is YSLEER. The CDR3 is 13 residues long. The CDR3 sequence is CASSQVGRETQYF. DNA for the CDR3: TGCGCCAGCAGCCAAGTAGGCCGGGAGACCCAGTACTTC.

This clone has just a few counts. The CDR3 spells CASRRLAGTTDTQYF. The CDR3 nucleotides read TGTGCCAGCAGGAGACTAGCGGGAACCACAGATACGCAGTATTTT. The chain recombines TRBV5-4 with TRBJ2-3; 11 positions match TRBD2. CDR3 length equals 15 residues. With V trimmed by 5 bases and J by 2 bases, 4 bases remained unmatched. Germline-derived CDR1 and CDR2 are SGHNT and YYREEE (reference sequence). The full variable domain, completed using reference TRBV5-4 and TRBJ2-3, is ETGVTQSPTHLIKTRGQQVTLRCSSQSGHNTVSWYQQALGQGPQFIFQYYREEENGRGNFPPRFSGLQFPNYSSELNVNALELDDSALYLCASRRLAGTTDTQYFGPGTRLTVL.

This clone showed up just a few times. CDR3 coding DNA: TGTGCCAGCAGCTTAGATCCAACGGGGTCAACGTTCTTC. This translates into CASSLDPTGSTFF. The J gene is TRBJ2-1, the V gene TRBV11-2; a possible D gene is TRBD2 (5 bases). The CDR3 contains 13 residues. The V and J ends lost 0 bases and 15 bases respectively, with 15 bases between them. Germline V gene lookup returns CDR1 SGHAT and CDR2 FQNNGV.

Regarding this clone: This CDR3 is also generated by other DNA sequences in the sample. CDR3 amino acids: CASSGGSQETQYF. The CDR3 DNA reads TGCGCCAGCAGCGGGGGAAGCCAAGAGACCCAGTACTTC. The V and J genes are TRBV5-1 and TRBJ2-5, with D tentatively TRBD1 or TRBD2 (5 bases each). The CDR3 contains 13 residues. Trimming removed 4 bases from V and 1 base from J, with 8 bases in between. The germline gives CDR1 SGHRS, CDR2 YFSETQ.

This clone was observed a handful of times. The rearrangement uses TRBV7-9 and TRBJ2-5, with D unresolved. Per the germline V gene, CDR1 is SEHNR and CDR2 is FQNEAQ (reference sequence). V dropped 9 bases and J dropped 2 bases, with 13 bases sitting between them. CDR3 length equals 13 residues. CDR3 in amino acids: CASGWSIQETQYF. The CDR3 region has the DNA TGTGCCAGTGGGTGGTCTATTCAAGAGACCCAGTACTTC.

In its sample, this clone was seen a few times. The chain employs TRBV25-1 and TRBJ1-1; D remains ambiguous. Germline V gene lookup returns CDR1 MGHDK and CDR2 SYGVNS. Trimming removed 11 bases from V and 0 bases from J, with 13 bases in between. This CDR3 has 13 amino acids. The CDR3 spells CAGGLVLNTEAFF. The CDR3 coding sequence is TGTGCCGGAGGTCTGGTTCTGAACACTGAAGCTTTCTTT. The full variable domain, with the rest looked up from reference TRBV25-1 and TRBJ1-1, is EADIYQTPRYLVIGTGKKITLECSQTMGHDKMYWYQQDPGMELHLIHYSYGVNSTEKGDLSSESTVSRIRTEHFPLTLESARPSHTSQYLCAGGLVLNTEAFFGQGTRLTVV.

The CDR3 loop is CASSLGGGDTDTQYF. CDR3 bases: TGTGCCAGCAGCTTGGGGGGCGGGGACACAGATACGCAGTATTTT. The V and J genes are TRBV5-4 and TRBJ2-3, with a weak D call TRBD2 (6 bases). Germline V lookup: CDR1 SGHNT, CDR2 YYREEE (reference sequence). V lost 0 bases and J lost 2, with 10 bases in between. The CDR3 is made up of 15 amino acids. Full variable domain (remainder filled in from reference TRBV5-4 and TRBJ2-3): ETGVTQSPTHLIKTRGQQVTLRCSSQSGHNTVSWYQQALGQGPQFIFQYYREEENGRGNFPPRFSGLQFPNYSSELNVNALELDDSALYLCASSLGGGDTDTQYFGPGTRLTVL.

The CDR3 DNA is TGTGCCAGCAACCTATTAACCTGGGACAATGTCTACAATGAGCAGTTCTTC. Protein sequence: CASNLLTWDNVYNEQFF. The chain recombines TRBV2 with TRBJ2-1, with D possibly TRBD1 on 6 matching bases. This CDR3 has 17 amino acids. CDR1 and CDR2 (germline): SNHLY, FYNNEI. V shed 7 bases and J shed 3 bases, with 22 bases lying between them.